This is a list of T cell receptor beta chains from one sample in a study of blood T cell repertoires in COVID-19. Using immunoSEQ multiplex PCR, the repertoire was profiled, and TCRdb retains in-frame clones only, with some absent. The table shows 40,000 or so clones, with roughly four fifths occurring only once. The source material was peripheral blood. These receptors were obtained from a woman aged 65 to 85 with acute or convalescent COVID-19. The CDR3 runs from the conserved cysteine through the conserved F or W. Fields, in order: V gene, J gene, D gene, CDR3 protein. The D gene is left open where the match is weak.

TRBV7-2	TRBJ2-1	TRBD1	CASSPTGQGWNEQFF
TRBV7-9	TRBJ1-5	-	CASSFGQFDQPQHF
TRBV18	TRBJ1-1	TRBD1	CASSPRQGMEAEAFF
TRBV5-6	TRBJ1-5	-	CASSRAGSGNQPQHF
TRBV3-1/TRBV3-2	TRBJ1-1	-	CASSRGGAQTEAFF
TRBV6-5	TRBJ1-2	-	CAGTQGVYGYTF
TRBV4-1	TRBJ2-2	-	CASSQDHPRANTGELFF
TRBV12-1	TRBJ1-1	-	CASSFAKLANTEAFF
TRBV27	TRBJ1-2	TRBD1	CASSLSTGYYGYTF
TRBV15	TRBJ1-5	TRBD1	CATSISNLGRGVYSNQPQHF
TRBV5-6	TRBJ2-3	-	CASSLGGLGTDTQYF
TRBV7-8	TRBJ2-1	TRBD1	CASTQGQGIYTEQFF
TRBV11-2	TRBJ1-2	-	CASSFPTGGNYGYTF
TRBV7-2	TRBJ2-1	-	CASSLESGRGPYNEQFF
TRBV7-9	TRBJ2-5	TRBD2	CASSFLAVGETQYF
TRBV20-1	TRBJ2-3	TRBD2	CSASTSDSTDTQYF
TRBV21-1	TRBJ1-6	-	CASSKKRGSGTDSSPLHF
TRBV18	TRBJ1-1	TRBD1	CASSTQGDTEAFF
TRBV5-1	TRBJ1-1	-	CASSESGGLNTEAFF
TRBV9	TRBJ2-3	-	CASSPPGETLTDTQYF
TRBV3-1/TRBV3-2	TRBJ1-2	TRBD1	CASRGGGQDYGYTF
TRBV20-1	TRBJ2-1	TRBD2	CSASSLAGASSYNEQFF
TRBV4-1	TRBJ1-4	-	CAISGPNEKLFF
TRBV5-1	TRBJ2-2	TRBD2	CASSLASGENTGELFF
TRBV7-9	TRBJ1-1	-	CASSLGPEGAFF
TRBV7-9	TRBJ1-1	-	CASSFGPGGTEAFF
TRBV4-1	TRBJ2-4	TRBD1	CASSRWDSPTGAKNIQYF
TRBV6-6	TRBJ1-2	TRBD1	CASGSRTGIDGYTF
TRBV6-5	TRBJ1-4	TRBD1	CATGTGVFTGEKLFF
TRBV11-2	TRBJ2-2	TRBD1	CASSLWTGFDTGELFF
TRBV7-6	TRBJ2-7	TRBD1	CASSGQGTYEQYF
TRBV3-1/TRBV3-2	TRBJ2-7	TRBD1	CASSPGQGFGEQYF
TRBV18	TRBJ1-2	TRBD1	CASSHGQGAERGYTF
TRBV7-9	TRBJ2-5	TRBD1	CASSYAGTGQETQYF
TRBV6-4	TRBJ2-1	TRBD2	CASSDPQLAGVCEQFF
TRBV7-8	TRBJ1-2	-	CASSLAGQSYGYTF
TRBV6-5	TRBJ2-1	-	CASRGQPPRNEQFF
TRBV27	TRBJ2-7	TRBD1	CASSLSGQAYEQYF
TRBV6-1	TRBJ1-3	-	CASTHGSSGNTIYF
TRBV30	TRBJ2-4	-	CAWGGDSPKNIQYF
TRBV9	TRBJ2-2	TRBD2	CASSPGTSGATGELFF
TRBV4-1	TRBJ2-2	TRBD2	CASSQGQRGANTGELFF
TRBV19	TRBJ1-5	-	CASSSRVQPQHF
TRBV2	TRBJ1-5	-	CASRSGKVNQPQHF
TRBV6-5	TRBJ1-5	TRBD1	CASSMDREYQPQHF
TRBV7-9	TRBJ1-2	-	CASSVEQGHGYTF
TRBV2	TRBJ2-7	-	CASMRGGRYEQYF